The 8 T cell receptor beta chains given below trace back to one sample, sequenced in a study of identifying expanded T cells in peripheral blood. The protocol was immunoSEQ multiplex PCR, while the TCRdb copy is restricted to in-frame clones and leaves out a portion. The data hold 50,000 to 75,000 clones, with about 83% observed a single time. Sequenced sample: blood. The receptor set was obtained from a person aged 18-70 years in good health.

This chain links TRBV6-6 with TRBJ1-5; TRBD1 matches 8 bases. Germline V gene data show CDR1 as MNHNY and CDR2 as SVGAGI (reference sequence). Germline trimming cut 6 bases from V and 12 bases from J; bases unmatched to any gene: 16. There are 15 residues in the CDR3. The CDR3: CASRLYMDRAAIQHF. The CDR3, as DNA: TGTGCCAGCAGGCTGTATATGGACAGGGCCGCCATCCAGCATTTT.

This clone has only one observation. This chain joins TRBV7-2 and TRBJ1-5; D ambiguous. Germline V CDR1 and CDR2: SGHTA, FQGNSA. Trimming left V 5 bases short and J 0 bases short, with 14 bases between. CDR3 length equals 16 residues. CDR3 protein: CASSASAIDSNQPQHF. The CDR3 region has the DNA TGTGCCAGCAGCGCAAGCGCTATCGATAGCAATCAGCCCCAGCATTTT. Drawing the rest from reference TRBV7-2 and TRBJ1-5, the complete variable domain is GAGVSQSPSNKVTEKGKDVELRCDPISGHTALYWYRQSLGQGLEFLIYFQGNSAPDKSGLPSDRFSAERTGGSVSTLTIQRTQQEDSAVYLCASSASAIDSNQPQHFGDGTRLSIL.

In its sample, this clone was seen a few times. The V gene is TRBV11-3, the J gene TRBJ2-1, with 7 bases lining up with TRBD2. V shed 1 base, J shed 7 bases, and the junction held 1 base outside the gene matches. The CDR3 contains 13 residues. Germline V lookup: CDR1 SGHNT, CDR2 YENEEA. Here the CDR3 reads CASSLASGNEQFF. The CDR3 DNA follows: TGTGCCAGCAGCTTAGCTAGCGGAAATGAGCAGTTCTTC.

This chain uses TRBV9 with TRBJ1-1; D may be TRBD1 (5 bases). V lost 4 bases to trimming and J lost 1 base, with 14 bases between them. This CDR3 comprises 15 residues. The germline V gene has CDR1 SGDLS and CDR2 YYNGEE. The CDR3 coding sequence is TGTGCCAGCAGCCCCGCAGGGCGCGGGAACACTGAAGCTTTCTTT. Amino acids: CASSPAGRGNTEAFF.

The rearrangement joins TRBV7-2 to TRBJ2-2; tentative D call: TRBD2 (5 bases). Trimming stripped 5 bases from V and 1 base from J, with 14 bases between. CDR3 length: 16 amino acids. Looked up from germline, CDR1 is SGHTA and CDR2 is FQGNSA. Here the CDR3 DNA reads TGTGCCAGCAGCCCCCGTTGGACTTTGAACACCGGGGAGCTGTTTTTT. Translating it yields CASSPRWTLNTGELFF.

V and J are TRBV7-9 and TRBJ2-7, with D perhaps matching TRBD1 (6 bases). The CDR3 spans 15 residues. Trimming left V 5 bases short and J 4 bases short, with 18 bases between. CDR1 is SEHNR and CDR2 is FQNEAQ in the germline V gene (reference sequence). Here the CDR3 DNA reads TGTGCCAGCAGCCACGAGCTGGACAGTACTTACGAGCAGTACGTC. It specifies CASSHELDSTYEQYV.

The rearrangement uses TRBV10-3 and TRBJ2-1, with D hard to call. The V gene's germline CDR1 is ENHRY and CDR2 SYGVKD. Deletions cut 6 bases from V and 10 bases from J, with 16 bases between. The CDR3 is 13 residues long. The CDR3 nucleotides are TGTGCCATCAGCTGGTCGGCTGTCGTCGAGCAGTTCTTC. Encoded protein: CAISWSAVVEQFF.

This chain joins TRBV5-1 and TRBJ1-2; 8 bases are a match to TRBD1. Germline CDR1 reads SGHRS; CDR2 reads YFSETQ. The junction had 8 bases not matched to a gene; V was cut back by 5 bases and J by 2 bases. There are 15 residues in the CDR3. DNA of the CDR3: TGCGCCAGCAGACAAGGACAGGGTATGAACTATGGCTACACCTTC. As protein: CASRQGQGMNYGYTF.